One and the same sample provided the 19 T cell receptor beta chains below, sequenced in a study of blood T cells in healthy people across ages. Through a sample-barcoded 5' primer and a J-beta primer mix, a second PCR was run for roughly 7 to 12 cycles. TCRdb re-derived calls from the 5' RACE reads in MiXCR, one entry per CDR3 protein. The data hold around 850,000 distinct CDR3 sequences, with about 34% observed a single time. Sequencing input: blood. The receptors come from a man younger than 30 in good health.

This clonotype has at least ten counts. V gene TRBV9 combines with J gene TRBJ2-1, with 9 bases that match TRBD2. Germline assignment: CDR1 SGDLS and CDR2 YYNGEE. The CDR3 totals 17 residues. Germline trimming cut 0 bases from V and 6 bases from J; bases unmatched to any gene: 10. The CDR3 protein is CASSVGLAGRLSNEQFF. The CDR3 DNA sequence: TGTGCCAGCAGCGTAGGCCTAGCGGGGCGTTTAAGCAATGAGCAGTTCTTC.

The V and J genes are TRBV3-1 and TRBJ2-2; 7 bases align to TRBD1. The length of the CDR3 is 19 residues. Germline CDR1 reads LGHDT; CDR2 reads YNNKEL (reference sequence). Germline trimming cut 0 bases from V and 4 bases from J; bases unmatched to any gene: 14. The CDR3, as DNA: TGTGCCAGCAGCCAAGATCCGCGCTGGACAGGAGGTCGCACCGGGGAGCTGTTTTTT. Protein product: CASSQDPRWTGGRTGELFF.

The chain combines TRBV27 with TRBJ2-3; 7 nucleotides agree with TRBD2. Unmatched junction bases numbered 10, after V lost 4 bases and J lost 0 bases. Germline CDR1 reads MNHEY; CDR2 reads SMNVEV (reference sequence). The CDR3 is made up of 17 amino acids. CDR3 sequence reads: CASSSPQRGRSTDTQYF. DNA for the CDR3: TGTGCCAGCAGTTCCCCCCAGCGGGGCCGCAGCACAGATACGCAGTATTTT.

The chain uses TRBV2 and TRBJ2-7; D remains unclear. Germline V gene data show CDR1 as SNHLY and CDR2 as FYNNEI. The CDR3 runs 11 residues. Trimming took off 11 bases at V and 6 bases at J, with 14 bases between the two ends. The CDR3 region is CASALMGEQYF. Here the CDR3 DNA reads TGTGCCTCCGCCCTTATGGGCGAGCAGTACTTC.

To note about this clonotype: The CDR3 does not close with the conserved phenylalanine or tryptophan, likely indicating a read error. The chain has TRBV9 and TRBJ2-5; tentative D call: TRBD2 (5 bases). The CDR3 is 14 amino acids. Germline CDR1 is SGDLS and CDR2 is YYNGEE. V was pared by 0 bases and J by 11 bases, with 17 bases between. The chain's CDR3 is CASSVELASWEQYS. DNA for the CDR3: TGTGCCAGCAGCGTAGAGCTAGCCTCGTGGGAGCAGTACTCC.

The rearrangement uses TRBV5-4 and TRBJ2-7; unclear D gene. Trimming pared 4 bases from V and 2 bases from J, leaving 13 bases between. The CDR3 has 14 residues. Germline CDR1 is SGHNT and CDR2 is YYREEE (reference sequence). The CDR3 DNA follows: TGTGCCAGCAGCCGCCGAGGACCGACCTACGAGCAGTACTTC. Translated: CASSRRGPTYEQYF.

The V gene is TRBV2, the J gene TRBJ2-4; D might be TRBD2 (7 bases). Germline V gives CDR1 SNHLY, CDR2 FYNNEI. This CDR3 has 15 residues. Trimming took off 6 bases at V and 8 bases at J, with 20 bases between the two ends. CDR3 sequence reads: CASRLLGGVGDIQYF. The CDR3 bases are TGTGCCAGCAGGTTATTAGGGGGGGTGGGGGACATTCAGTACTTC.

Concerning this clonotype: A junction boundary mismatches the germline segment, possibly from a read error. The chain carries TRBV12-3 or TRBV12-4 and TRBJ2-5; 9 nucleotides agree with TRBD2. The CDR3 consists of 14 residues. The CDR3 spells CANSFCGGEETQYF. CDR3 in DNA: TGTGCCAACAGTTTTTGCGGGGGGGAAGAGACCCAGTACTTC.

The rearrangement joins TRBV15 to TRBJ2-3, with D maybe TRBD1 (6 bases). The CDR3 consists of 11 residues. Per the germline V gene, CDR1 is LNHNV and CDR2 is YYDKDF (reference sequence). V lost 9 bases and J lost 3, with 7 bases in between. The CDR3 loop is CATQGTDTQYF. In nucleotides, the CDR3 is TGTGCCACACAGGGTACAGATACGCAGTATTTT.

This clonotype was observed at least ten times. The V and J genes are TRBV5-1 and TRBJ2-1, with 9 bases that match TRBD2. Germline CDR1 SGHRS, CDR2 YFSETQ. The CDR3 sequence is 14 residues long. V was clipped by 2 bases and J by 10 bases; unmatched bases: 7. The CDR3: CASSFGGGGNEQFF. The CDR3 nucleotides are TGCGCCAGCAGCTTTGGCGGGGGGGGAAACGAGCAGTTCTTC.

The rearrangement uses TRBV5-1 and TRBJ2-3; 9 positions agree with TRBD1. Trimming cost V 4 bases and J 6 bases; bases outside gene matches: 12. The CDR3 has 16 residues. The germline V gene has CDR1 SGHRS and CDR2 YFSETQ. This CDR3 reads CASSPRTGVVADTQYF. In DNA, the CDR3 is TGCGCCAGCAGCCCTCGGACAGGGGTGGTTGCGGATACGCAGTATTTT. The complete variable domain, with remaining parts taken from reference TRBV5-1 and TRBJ2-3, reads KAGVTQTPRYLIKTRGQQVTLSCSPISGHRSVSWYQQTPGQGLQFLFEYFSETQRNKGNFPGRFSGRQFSNSRSEMNVSTLELGDSALYLCASSPRTGVVADTQYFGPGTRLTVL.

The chain is built from TRBV28 and TRBJ2-1; 10 nucleotides line up with TRBD1. The closer fit of TRBJ2-7 to the DNA end suggests the J call may be wrong. The CDR3 covers 17 residues. In germline, CDR1 is MDHEN, CDR2 SYDVKM. The CDR3 DNA follows: TGTGCCAGCAGTTTCCCCCGACAGGGGGCATACTACAATGAGCAGTACTTC. This codes for CASSFPRQGAYYNEQYF.

This clonotype has only a few counts. The V and J genes are TRBV5-1 and TRBJ2-3; D is perhaps TRBD2 (6 bases). This CDR3 is 14 amino acids long. Trimming cost V 5 bases and J 1 base, with 11 bases left between them. The V gene's germline CDR1 is SGHRS and CDR2 YFSETQ. This CDR3 reads CASSRGSRTDTQYF. CDR3 nucleotides: TGCGCCAGCAGTCGGGGGTCCCGCACAGATACGCAGTATTTT.

V and J are TRBV12-3 or TRBV12-4 and TRBJ1-5; D is perhaps TRBD1 (6 bases). The CDR3 has 12 residues. V lost 8 bases and J 7 bases, leaving 12 bases between the germline ends. CDR3 amino acids: CASGSQGQPQHF. DNA for the CDR3: TGTGCCAGCGGTTCACAGGGACAGCCCCAGCATTTT.

The chain joins TRBV5-1 to TRBJ2-7, with D perhaps given as TRBD1 or TRBD2 (5 bases each). Germline lookup yields CDR1 SGHRS and CDR2 YFSETQ. The CDR3 loop spans 14 amino acids. Trimming left V 8 bases short and J 2 bases short, with 17 bases between. This chain's CDR3 is CASKEQEAAYEQYF. The CDR3 DNA sequence: TGCGCCAGTAAGGAACAGGAGGCCGCCTACGAGCAGTACTTC.

The chain carries TRBV29-1 and TRBJ2-1; D is unresolved. The CDR3 is 11 amino acids. Trimming removed 8 bases from V and 5 bases from J, with 10 bases in between. Germline-derived CDR1 and CDR2 are SQVTM and ANQGSEA. The CDR3 reads CSLGDNNEQFF. CDR3 DNA sequence: TGCAGCCTTGGGGATAACAATGAGCAGTTCTTC.

Points on this clonotype: One base away lies a much larger clone, so this may be a sequencing read error. V usage is TRBV7-2 and J usage is TRBJ1-5; 7 nucleotides align to TRBD1. The CDR3 runs to 16 residues. The germline V gene has CDR1 SGHTA and CDR2 FQGNSA. The CDR3 is CAGSFFSGQFNQPQHF. CDR3 DNA: TGTGCCGGCAGCTTTTTCTCGGGACAGTTCAATCAGCCCCAGCATTTT.

This clonotype was seen more than once but under ten times. The chain combines TRBV3-1 with TRBJ1-1; a possible D gene is TRBD1 (6 bases). CDR1 LGHDT and CDR2 YNNKEL come from the germline V gene (reference sequence). The CDR3 is made up of 15 amino acids. The V and J ends lost 0 bases and 1 base respectively, with 9 bases between them. CDR3 nucleotide sequence: TGTGCCAGCAGCCAAGATATACAGGGGAACACTGAAGCTTTCTTT. Protein product: CASSQDIQGNTEAFF.

The chain is built from TRBV4-3 and TRBJ2-3; a possible D gene is TRBD2 (5 bases). The V end lost 2 bases, the J end lost 4 bases, and 10 bases lay between the germline ends. Germline lookup yields CDR1 LGHNA and CDR2 YSLEER. CDR3 size: 14 residues. The chain's CDR3 is CASSQRPEADTQYF. The CDR3 DNA reads as TGCGCCAGCAGCCAACGTCCGGAGGCAGATACGCAGTATTTT.